This TCR beta chain was documented in a study of blood T cells in healthy people across ages. Peripheral blood was drawn, approximately 9.5 milliliters per donor. They isolated at least 6 million PBMCs from each sample. Primers used in a second PCR of roughly 6 to 11 cycles were a sample-barcoded 5' primer and a J-beta primer mix. TCRdb reprocessed the 5' RACE reads with MiXCR, giving one entry per CDR3 protein. The sample shows roughly 2 million distinct CDR3 sequences, roughly 50% of them seen only once. The V gene's germline CDR1 is SQVTM and CDR2 ANQGSEA. This CDR3 has 13 amino acids. V lost 0 bases and J 0 bases, leaving 4 bases between the germline ends.

The sequence was obtained from a woman aged 40 to 49 in good health. The sequencing sample was made of blood. The V gene is TRBV29-1, the J gene TRBJ2-3; D is unclear. The CDR3 is CSVEEGSTDTQYF. The CDR3, as DNA: TGCAGCGTTGAAGAGGGGAGCACAGATACGCAGTATTTT.